A single sample gave rise to the 12 T cell receptor beta chains below, sequenced in a study of T cells in pancreatic ductal adenocarcinoma. TCRdb's table, derived via immunoSEQ multiplex PCR, lists solely in-frame clones and lacks some. In the table there are roughly 11,000 clones, roughly 88% of which are singletons. No neoadjuvant therapy was given to the selected pancreatic ductal adenocarcinoma patients before their surgery. Sequenced sample: PBMCs. These receptor sequences come from a human donor with pancreatic ductal adenocarcinoma.

The chain links TRBV19 to TRBJ2-3; D possibly corresponds to TRBD2 (6 bases). There are 16 residues in the CDR3. Germline V gene lookup returns CDR1 LNHDA and CDR2 SQIVND (reference sequence). V lost 4 bases and J lost 2, with 16 bases in between. This chain's CDR3 is CASSNTAGGYTDTQYF. The CDR3 DNA sequence: TGTGCCAGTAGTAACACCGCCGGGGGATACACAGATACGCAGTATTTT.

The chain employs TRBV10-2 and TRBJ1-5; D uncertain. CDR3 length equals 14 residues. V lost 1 base and J lost 6, with 10 bases in between. CDR1 is WSHSY and CDR2 is SAAADI in the germline V gene. In DNA, the CDR3 is TGCGCCAGCAGTGAGTACCTTGGACGTCAGCCCCAGCATTTT. Protein: CASSEYLGRQPQHF.

The V call is TRBV27, the J call TRBJ1-1, with D hard to call. V gave up 5 bases and J gave up 4 bases, with 5 bases separating them. The CDR3 is 11 amino acids. Germline CDR1 reads MNHEY; CDR2 reads SMNVEV (reference sequence). CDR3 protein: CASSLGTEAFF. CDR3 DNA sequence: TGTGCCAGCAGTCTAGGCACTGAAGCTTTCTTT.

The CDR3 region is CATEGGQGGLSFYEQYF. In DNA, the CDR3 is TGTGCCACGGAGGGAGGGCAGGGAGGGTTATCGTTCTACGAGCAGTACTTC. V and J are TRBV25-1 and TRBJ2-7, with 7 bases that match TRBD2. Germline loops: CDR1 MGHDK, CDR2 SYGVNS. The CDR3 extends over 17 amino acids. V gave up 10 bases and J gave up 3 bases; unmatched junction bases: 21.

The V call is TRBV28, the J call TRBJ2-1, with 7 bases aligning to TRBD2. Germline CDR1 is MDHEN and CDR2 is SYDVKM. This CDR3 spans 13 amino acids. V was pared by 8 bases and J by 9 bases, with 10 bases of the junction left unmatched. CDR3 bases: TGTGCCAGCGAGGGGAGGGCCATAGGTGAGCAGTTCTTC. This codes for CASEGRAIGEQFF.

The V call is TRBV2, the J call TRBJ1-1; D unclear. The CDR3 covers 11 residues. V was trimmed by 5 bases and J by 2 bases, leaving 3 bases between them. The germline V gene encodes CDR1 SNHLY and CDR2 FYNNEI. The CDR3: CASSTNTEAFF. CDR3 DNA: TGTGCCAGCAGTACAAACACTGAAGCTTTCTTT.

The V call is TRBV18, the J call TRBJ1-5; D gene unclear. The V end lost 6 bases, the J end lost 2 bases, and 14 bases lay between the germline ends. This CDR3 comprises 15 residues. Germline values: CDR1 KGHSH, CDR2 LQKENI. In DNA form, the CDR3 reads TGTGCCAGCTCTCCGTCCGTAGAGGGCAATCAGCCCCAGCATTTT. Its protein is CASSPSVEGNQPQHF.

This chain joins TRBV29-1 and TRBJ2-1, with TRBD2 matching 11 bases. J lost 0 bases, V lost 6 bases, and 4 bases had no gene match. The CDR3 extends over 15 amino acids. Germline V gene lookup returns CDR1 SQVTM and CDR2 ANQGSEA. The CDR3 here is CSVLAGGSSYNEQFF. The CDR3 DNA reads as TGCAGCGTGCTAGCGGGGGGAAGCTCCTACAATGAGCAGTTCTTC.

The chain joins TRBV2 to TRBJ1-2; D is perhaps TRBD1 (5 bases). The CDR3 is made up of 15 amino acids. V dropped 3 bases and J dropped 4 bases, with 15 bases sitting between them. From germline, CDR1 is SNHLY and CDR2 FYNNEI. This chain's CDR3 is CASSDTGGPSYGYTF. CDR3 bases: TGTGCCAGCAGTGATACGGGGGGTCCCTCCTATGGCTACACCTTC. The full variable domain, with the rest looked up from reference TRBV2 and TRBJ1-2, is EPEVTQTPSHQVTQMGQEVILRCVPISNHLYFYWYRQILGQKVEFLVSFYNNEISEKSEIFDDQFSVERPDGSNFTLKIRSTKLEDSAMYFCASSDTGGPSYGYTFGSGTRLTVV.

The rearrangement links TRBV29-1 to TRBJ1-4, with D unclear. Trimming cost V 5 bases and J 5 bases, with 12 bases left between them. The germline V gene has CDR1 SQVTM and CDR2 ANQGSEA. There are 13 residues in the CDR3. CDR3 protein: CSVREGTNEKLFF. CDR3 bases: TGCAGCGTTCGGGAAGGAACCAATGAAAAACTGTTTTTT. The full variable domain, with the rest looked up from reference TRBV29-1 and TRBJ1-4, is SAVISQKPSRDICQRGTSLTIQCQVDSQVTMMFWYRQQPGQSLTLIATANQGSEATYESGFVIDKFPISRPNLTFSTLTVSNMSPEDSSIYLCSVREGTNEKLFFGSGTQLSVL.

The rearrangement joins TRBV19 to TRBJ2-5, with 8 bases fitting TRBD1. Per the germline V gene, CDR1 is LNHDA and CDR2 is SQIVND (reference sequence). The CDR3 runs to 14 residues. Unmatched junction bases numbered 4, after V lost 5 bases and J lost 2 bases. The DNA of the CDR3 is TGTGCCAGTAGTCAGGGGGCGAATCAAGAGACCCAGTACTTC. Encoded protein: CASSQGANQETQYF.

CDR3 sequence reads: CASSESSGRETQYF. CDR3 DNA: TGTGCCAGCAGTGAATCTTCAGGTCGGGAGACCCAGTACTTC. V usage is TRBV25-1 and J usage is TRBJ2-5; D gene uncertain. Trimming took off 1 base at V and 5 bases at J, with 11 bases between the two ends. The CDR3 runs to 14 residues. CDR1 and CDR2 from the germline V gene are MGHDK and SYGVNS.